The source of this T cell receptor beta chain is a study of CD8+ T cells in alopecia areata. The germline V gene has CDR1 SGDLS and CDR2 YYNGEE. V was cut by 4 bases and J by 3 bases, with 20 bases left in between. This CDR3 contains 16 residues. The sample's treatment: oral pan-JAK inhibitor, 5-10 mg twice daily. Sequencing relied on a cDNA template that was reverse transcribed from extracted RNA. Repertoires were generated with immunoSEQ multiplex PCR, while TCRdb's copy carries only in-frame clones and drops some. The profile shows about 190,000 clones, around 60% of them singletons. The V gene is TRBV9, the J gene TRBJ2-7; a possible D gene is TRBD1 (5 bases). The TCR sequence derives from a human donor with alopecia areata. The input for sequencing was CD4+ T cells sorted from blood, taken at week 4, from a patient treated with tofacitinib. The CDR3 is CASSRAFRGAIYEQYF. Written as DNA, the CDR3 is TGTGCCAGCAGCCGTGCGTTTAGGGGCGCGATCTACGAGCAGTACTTC.